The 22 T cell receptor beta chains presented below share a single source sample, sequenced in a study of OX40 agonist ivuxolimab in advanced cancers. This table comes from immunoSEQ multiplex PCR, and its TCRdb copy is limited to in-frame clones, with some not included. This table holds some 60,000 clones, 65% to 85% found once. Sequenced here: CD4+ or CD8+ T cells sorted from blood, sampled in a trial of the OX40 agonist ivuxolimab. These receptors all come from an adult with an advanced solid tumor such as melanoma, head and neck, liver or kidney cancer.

The CDR3 sequence: CASSLSPEYNEQFF. The DNA of the CDR3 is TGTGCCAGCAGTTTATCGCCAGAGTACAATGAGCAGTTCTTC. The rearrangement joins TRBV27 to TRBJ2-1, with D uncertain. The CDR3 is 14 residues long. CDR1 is MNHEY and CDR2 is SMNVEV in the germline V gene (reference sequence). With 0 bases removed from V and 4 bases from J, the gap between germline ends came to 7 bases.

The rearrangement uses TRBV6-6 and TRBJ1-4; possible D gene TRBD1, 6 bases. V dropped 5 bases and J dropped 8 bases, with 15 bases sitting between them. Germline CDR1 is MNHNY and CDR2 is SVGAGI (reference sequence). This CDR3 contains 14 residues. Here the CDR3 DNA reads TGTGCCAGCAGTACCGGACAGTCTTGGGAAAAACTGTTTTTT. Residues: CASSTGQSWEKLFF.

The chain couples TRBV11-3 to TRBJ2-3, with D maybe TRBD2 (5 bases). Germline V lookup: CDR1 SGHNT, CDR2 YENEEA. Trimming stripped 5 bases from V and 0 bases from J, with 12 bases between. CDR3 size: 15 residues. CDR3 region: CASSLSRGSTDTQYF. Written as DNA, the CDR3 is TGTGCCAGCAGCCTAAGTCGCGGGAGCACAGATACGCAGTATTTT.

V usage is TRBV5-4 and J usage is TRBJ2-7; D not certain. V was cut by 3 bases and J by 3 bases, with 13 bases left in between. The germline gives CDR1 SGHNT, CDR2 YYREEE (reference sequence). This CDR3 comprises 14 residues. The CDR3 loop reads CASSSLVSLYEQYF. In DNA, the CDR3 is TGTGCCAGCAGCTCTTTGGTGTCGCTCTACGAGCAGTACTTC.

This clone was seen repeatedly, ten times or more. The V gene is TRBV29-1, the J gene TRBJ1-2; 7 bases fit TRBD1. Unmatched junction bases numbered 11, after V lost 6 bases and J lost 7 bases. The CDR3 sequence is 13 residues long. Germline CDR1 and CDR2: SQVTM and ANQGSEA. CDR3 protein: CSVGGGGDVGYTF. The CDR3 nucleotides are TGCAGCGTGGGGGGAGGGGGCGACGTTGGCTACACCTTC.

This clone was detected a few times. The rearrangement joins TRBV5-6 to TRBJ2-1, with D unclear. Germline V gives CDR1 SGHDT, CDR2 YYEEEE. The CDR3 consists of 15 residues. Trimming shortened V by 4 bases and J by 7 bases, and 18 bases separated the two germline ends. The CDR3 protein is CASSPPGPLDNEQFF. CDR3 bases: TGTGCCAGCAGCCCACCAGGTCCTTTGGATAATGAGCAGTTCTTC.

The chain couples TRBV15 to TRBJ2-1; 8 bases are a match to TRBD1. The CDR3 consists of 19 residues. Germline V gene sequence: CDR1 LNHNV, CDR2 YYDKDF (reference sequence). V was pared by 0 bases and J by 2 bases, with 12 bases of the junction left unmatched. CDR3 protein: CATSRDRSSGTGPYNEQFF. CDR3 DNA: TGTGCCACCAGCAGAGATCGGAGTAGTGGGACAGGTCCCTACAATGAGCAGTTCTTC.

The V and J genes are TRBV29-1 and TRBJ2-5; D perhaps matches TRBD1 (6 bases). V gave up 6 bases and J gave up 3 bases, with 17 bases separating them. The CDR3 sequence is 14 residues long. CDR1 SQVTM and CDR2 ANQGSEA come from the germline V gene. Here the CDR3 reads CSVVNTGTEETQYF. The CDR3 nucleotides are TGCAGCGTAGTTAATACAGGGACGGAAGAGACCCAGTACTTC.

The chain's CDR3 is CASSDLQGISYNEQFF. CDR3 nucleotides: TGCGCCAGCAGTGACCTACAGGGGATCTCCTACAATGAGCAGTTCTTC. The chain recombines TRBV10-1 with TRBJ2-1; TRBD1 aligns across 7 bases. With 3 bases clipped from V and 0 bases from J, the junction kept 5 bases outside the gene matches. The CDR3 length is 16 residues. Per germline, CDR1 WNHNN and CDR2 SYGVQD (reference sequence).

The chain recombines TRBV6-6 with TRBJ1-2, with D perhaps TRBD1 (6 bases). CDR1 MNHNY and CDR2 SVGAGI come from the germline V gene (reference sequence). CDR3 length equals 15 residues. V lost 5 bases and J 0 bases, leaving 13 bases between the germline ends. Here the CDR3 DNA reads TGTGCCAGCAGTACCGACAGGACCGCTAACTATGGCTACACCTTC. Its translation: CASSTDRTANYGYTF.

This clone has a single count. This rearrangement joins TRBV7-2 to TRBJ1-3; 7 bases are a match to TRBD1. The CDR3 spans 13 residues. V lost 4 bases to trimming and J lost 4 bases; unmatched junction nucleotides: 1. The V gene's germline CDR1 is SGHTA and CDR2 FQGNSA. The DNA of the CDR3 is TGTGCCAGCAGCTCGGACAGGGGAAACACCATATATTTT. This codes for CASSSDRGNTIYF.

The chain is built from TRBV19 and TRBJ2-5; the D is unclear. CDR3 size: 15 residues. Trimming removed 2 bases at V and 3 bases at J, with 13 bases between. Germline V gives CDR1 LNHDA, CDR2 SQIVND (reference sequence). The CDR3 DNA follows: TGTGCCAGTAGTATAATCGGAAGAGAGGAAGAGACCCAGTACTTC. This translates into CASSIIGREEETQYF.

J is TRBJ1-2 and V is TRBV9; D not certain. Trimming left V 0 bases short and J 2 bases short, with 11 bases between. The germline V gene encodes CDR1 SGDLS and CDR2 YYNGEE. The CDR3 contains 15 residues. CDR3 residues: CASSVGSGTNYGYTF. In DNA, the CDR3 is TGTGCCAGCAGCGTAGGGTCAGGAACCAACTATGGCTACACCTTC.

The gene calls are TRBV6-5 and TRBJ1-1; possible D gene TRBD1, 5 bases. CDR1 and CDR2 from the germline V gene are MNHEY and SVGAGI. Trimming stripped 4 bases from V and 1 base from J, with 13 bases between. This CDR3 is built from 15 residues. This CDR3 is CASSFSTAPNTEAFF. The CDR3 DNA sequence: TGTGCCAGCAGTTTCTCGACAGCCCCGAACACTGAAGCTTTCTTT.

CDR3 in DNA: TGTGCCAGCAGCTTTCAGGGAAACACTGAAGCTTTCTTT. Its translation: CASSFQGNTEAFF. The J gene is TRBJ1-1, the V gene TRBV7-8, with D perhaps TRBD1 (5 bases). Per germline, CDR1 SGHVS and CDR2 FQNEAQ. This CDR3 region has 13 residues. With 3 bases removed from V and 2 bases from J, the gap between germline ends came to 7 bases.

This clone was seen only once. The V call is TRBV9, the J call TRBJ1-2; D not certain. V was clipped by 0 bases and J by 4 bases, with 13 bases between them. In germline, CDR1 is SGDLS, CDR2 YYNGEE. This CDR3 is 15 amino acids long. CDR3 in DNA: TGTGCCAGCAGCGTAGAGGCAGGTACTCCCTATGGCTACACCTTC. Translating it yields CASSVEAGTPYGYTF. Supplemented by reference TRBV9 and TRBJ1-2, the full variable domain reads DSGVTQTPKHLITATGQRVTLRCSPRSGDLSVYWYQQSLDQGLQFLIQYYNGEERAKGNILERFSAQQFPDLHSELNLSSLELGDSALYFCASSVEAGTPYGYTFGSGTRLTVV.

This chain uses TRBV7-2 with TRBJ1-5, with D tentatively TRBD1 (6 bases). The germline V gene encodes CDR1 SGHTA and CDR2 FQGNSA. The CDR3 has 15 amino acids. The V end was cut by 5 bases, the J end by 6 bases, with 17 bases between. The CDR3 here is CASSPRGGSGQPQHF. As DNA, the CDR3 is TGTGCCAGCAGCCCGAGGGGGGGGAGTGGTCAGCCCCAGCATTTT.

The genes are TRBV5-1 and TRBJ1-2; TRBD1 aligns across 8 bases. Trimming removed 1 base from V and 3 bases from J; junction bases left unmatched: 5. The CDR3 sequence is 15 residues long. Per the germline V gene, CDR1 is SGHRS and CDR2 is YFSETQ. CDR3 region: CASSLIPDRDYGYTF. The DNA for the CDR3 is TGCGCCAGCAGCTTGATTCCGGACAGGGACTATGGCTACACCTTC.

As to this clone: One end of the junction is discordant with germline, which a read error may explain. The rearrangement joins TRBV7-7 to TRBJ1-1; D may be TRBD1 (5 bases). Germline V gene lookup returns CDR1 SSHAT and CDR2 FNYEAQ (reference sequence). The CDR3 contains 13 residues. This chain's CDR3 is CASSEGSNTEAFF. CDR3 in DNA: TGTGCTAGCAGTGAGGGGAGCAACACTGAAGCTTTCTTT.

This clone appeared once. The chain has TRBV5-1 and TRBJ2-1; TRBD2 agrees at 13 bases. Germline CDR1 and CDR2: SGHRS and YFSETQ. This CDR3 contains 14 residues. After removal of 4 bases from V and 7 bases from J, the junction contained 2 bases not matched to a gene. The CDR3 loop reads CASSTSGRANEQFF. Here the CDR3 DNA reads TGCGCCAGCAGCACTAGCGGGAGGGCAAATGAGCAGTTCTTC. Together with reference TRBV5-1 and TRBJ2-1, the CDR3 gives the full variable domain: KAGVTQTPRYLIKTRGQQVTLSCSPISGHRSVSWYQQTPGQGLQFLFEYFSETQRNKGNFPGRFSGRQFSNSRSEMNVSTLELGDSALYLCASSTSGRANEQFFGPGTRLTVL.

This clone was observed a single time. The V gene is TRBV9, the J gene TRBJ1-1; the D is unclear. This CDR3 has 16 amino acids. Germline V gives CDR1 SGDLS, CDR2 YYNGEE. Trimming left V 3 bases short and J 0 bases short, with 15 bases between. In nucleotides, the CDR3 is TGTGCCAGCAGCGCCCACATGAGATTCATGAACACTGAAGCTTTCTTT. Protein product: CASSAHMRFMNTEAFF.

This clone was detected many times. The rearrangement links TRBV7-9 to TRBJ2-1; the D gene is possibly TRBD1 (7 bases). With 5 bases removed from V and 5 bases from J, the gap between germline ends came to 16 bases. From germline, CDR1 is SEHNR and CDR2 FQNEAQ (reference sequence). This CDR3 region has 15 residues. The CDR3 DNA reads TGTGCCAGCAGCCCCCAGGGGGGAGGACACAATGAGCAGTTCTTC. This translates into CASSPQGGGHNEQFF.